Below, 2 T cell receptor beta chains from the same sample are listed, as sequenced in a study of T cells in Graves' hyperthyroidism and ophthalmopathy. Regions amplified from RNA transcripts were the TCR beta CDR3 regions. In the first-round RT-PCR of the TCR CDR3, the HTBI primer set was used. Each CDR3 protein is one row after TCRdb ran MiXCR on the multiplex PCR reads. This table has fewer than 550,000 distinct CDR3 sequences, approximately 14% appearing once. Specimen: blood. These receptors all come from a woman younger than 35 with Graves' hyperthyroidism.

Ten or more counts support this clonotype. Here the CDR3 DNA reads TGTGCCAGCAGTTATGAACAGGCAGCATACGAGCAGTACTTC. It yields the protein CASSYEQAAYEQYF. The chain couples TRBV6-2 or TRBV6-3 to TRBJ2-7; D may be TRBD1 (5 bases). The V end was cut by 3 bases, the J end by 4 bases, with 13 bases between. The CDR3 is made up of 14 amino acids. Germline-derived CDR1 and CDR2 are MNHEY and SVGEGT.

This clonotype was counted at least ten times. This chain links TRBV7-3 with TRBJ2-7, with D possibly matching TRBD2 (6 bases). The CDR3 consists of 14 residues. With 1 base removed from V and 5 bases from J, the gap between germline ends came to 12 bases. Germline CDR1 is SGHTA and CDR2 is FQGTGA. CDR3 sequence (DNA): TGTGCCAGCAGCTTAATGGGGGGTAAAAACGAGCAGTACTTC. Its protein is CASSLMGGKNEQYF.